The 17 T cell receptor beta chains presented below share a single source sample, sequenced in a study of cytomegalovirus exposure and HLA in healthy donors. In the PCR, 60 Vbeta and 13 Jbeta primers were used. The data were produced by immunoSEQ multiplex PCR, yet TCRdb's version contains in-frame clones alone and is incomplete. Among around 130,000 clones listed, about 80% were seen once. What was sequenced was PBMCs. The origin of the receptors is a man aged 35 to 55 in good health and CMV-seronegative.

This chain links TRBV2 with TRBJ2-5; D possibly corresponds to TRBD2 (5 bases). V was shortened by 9 bases and J by 5 bases, with 10 bases between the two germline ends. Germline CDR1 is SNHLY and CDR2 is FYNNEI. This CDR3 spans 11 amino acids. This chain's CDR3 is CASDGEETQYF. In DNA form, the CDR3 reads TGTGCCAGTGACGGGGAGGAGACCCAGTACTTC.

V usage is TRBV6-5 and J usage is TRBJ1-1, with 7 bases lining up with TRBD1. The CDR3 runs 15 residues. Unmatched junction bases numbered 7, after V lost 0 bases and J lost 6 bases. Germline V gene data show CDR1 as MNHEY and CDR2 as SVGAGI. This chain's CDR3 is CASSYSRQGGAEAFF. For the CDR3, the DNA is TGTGCCAGCAGTTACTCCCGACAGGGAGGCGCTGAAGCTTTCTTT.

The rearrangement joins TRBV30 to TRBJ1-2, with 7 bases aligning to TRBD1. The CDR3 sequence is 13 residues long. J gave up 5 bases and V 4 bases, and 7 bases lay outside the gene matches. CDR1 is GTSNPN, CDR2 SVGIG, per germline (reference sequence). The CDR3, as DNA: TGTGCCTGGACGGGACAGAAGGGTTATGGCTACACCTTC. It encodes CAWTGQKGYGYTF.

This clone was detected a few times. CDR3 in amino acids: CASSQEMDGGNTEAFF. In DNA form, the CDR3 reads TGTGCCAGCAGCCAAGAGATGGATGGAGGGAACACTGAAGCTTTCTTT. The rearrangement joins TRBV5-4 to TRBJ1-1; D gene ambiguous. The V gene lost 4 bases and the J gene lost 1 base, with 17 bases spanning the gap. Per germline, CDR1 SGHNT and CDR2 YYREEE (reference sequence). This CDR3 spans 16 amino acids.

The chain uses TRBV28 and TRBJ2-7; 7 bases are shared with TRBD1. Germline V gives CDR1 MDHEN, CDR2 SYDVKM. J lost 6 bases, V lost 9 bases, and 17 bases had no gene match. The CDR3 loop spans 15 amino acids. The CDR3 here is CASTPRDRLLLEQYF. The CDR3 DNA is TGTGCCAGTACTCCCCGGGACAGATTACTCCTCGAGCAGTACTTC.

This rearrangement joins TRBV2 to TRBJ2-2, with TRBD2 as a possible D gene (7 bases). Germline lookup yields CDR1 SNHLY and CDR2 FYNNEI. Trimming cost V 8 bases and J 1 base, with 14 bases left between them. The CDR3 is 15 amino acids. The DNA of the CDR3 is TGTGCCAGCTTGGGGGGGGGACAGAACACCGGGGAGCTGTTTTTT. Translated: CASLGGGQNTGELFF.

Only a few counts were recorded for this clone. The rearrangement joins TRBV6-6 to TRBJ2-3; 15 bases line up with TRBD2. Trimming removed 5 bases from V and 3 bases from J; junction bases left unmatched: 3. Germline V CDR1 and CDR2: MNHNY, SVGAGI (reference sequence). This CDR3 spans 16 amino acids. The CDR3 is CASSLGTSGGTDTQYF. CDR3 DNA: TGTGCCAGCAGTCTCGGGACTAGCGGGGGGACAGATACGCAGTATTTT.

The chain joins TRBV2 to TRBJ2-2; D is uncertain. This CDR3 is built from 14 residues. Trimming took off 6 bases at V and 0 bases at J, with 8 bases between the two ends. Germline CDR1 SNHLY, CDR2 FYNNEI. The CDR3 protein is CASRQKTNTGELFF. The CDR3 bases are TGTGCCAGCAGACAGAAGACGAACACCGGGGAGCTGTTTTTT.

The J gene is TRBJ1-1, the V gene TRBV5-1, with a possible D match to TRBD1 (5 bases). Per germline, CDR1 SGHRS and CDR2 YFSETQ. With 0 bases removed from V and 1 base from J, the gap between germline ends came to 13 bases. CDR3 length: 16 residues. CDR3 in DNA: TGCGCCAGCAGCTTGGGTGGGGCGCAAGGGAACACTGAAGCTTTCTTT. Protein product: CASSLGGAQGNTEAFF.

The chain recombines TRBV30 with TRBJ1-1; unclear D gene. CDR3 length equals 11 residues. Germline CDR1 is GTSNPN and CDR2 is SVGIG (reference sequence). Trimming removed 5 bases at V and 9 bases at J, with 13 bases between. This CDR3 is CAWQDRSQAFF. The CDR3 coding sequence is TGTGCCTGGCAGGATAGATCTCAAGCTTTCTTT.

This clone is a singleton in its sample. The chain is built from TRBV11-1 and TRBJ2-3; 13 nucleotides agree with TRBD2. The J segment lost 3 bases and the V segment lost 4 bases, leaving 7 bases of the junction unmatched. Per the germline V gene, CDR1 is SGHAT and CDR2 is FQDESV (reference sequence). CDR3 length: 17 amino acids. The DNA of the CDR3 is TGTGCCAGCAGCTCCCGACTAGCGGGGGGCGGGACAGATACGCAGTATTTT. It translates to CASSSRLAGGGTDTQYF.

The count of this clone is one. Mismatch with germline at one junction end may stem from a read error. The chain recombines TRBV7-9 with TRBJ2-7, with 8 positions matching TRBD2. The CDR3 consists of 14 residues. Germline lookup yields CDR1 SEHNR and CDR2 FQNEAQ (reference sequence). CDR3 protein: CSSSISGMSYEQYF. CDR3 in DNA: TGTTCCAGCAGCATTAGCGGGATGTCCTACGAGCAGTACTTC.

This chain uses TRBV30 with TRBJ2-7, with TRBD2 identical over 12 bases. The CDR3 totals 17 residues. Unmatched junction bases numbered 11, after V lost 2 bases and J lost 3 bases. Germline V lookup: CDR1 GTSNPN, CDR2 SVGIG (reference sequence). Here the CDR3 DNA reads TGTGCCTGGAGTTTTGCGGTGACTAGCGGGAGTTACTACGAGCAGTACTTC. As protein: CAWSFAVTSGSYYEQYF. Complete variable domain (other parts from reference TRBV30 and TRBJ2-7): SQTIHQWPATLVQPVGSPLSLECTVEGTSNPNLYWYRQAAGRGLQLLFYSVGIGQISSEVPQNLSASRPQDRQFILSSKKLLLSDSGFYLCAWSFAVTSGSYYEQYFGPGTRLTVT.

V is TRBV2 and J is TRBJ2-7; 8 bases are shared with TRBD1. Germline values: CDR1 SNHLY, CDR2 FYNNEI. The length of the CDR3 is 14 residues. Losses at the gene ends were 7 bases for V and 6 bases for J; bases not matched to a gene: 11. CDR3 nucleotides: TGTGCCAGCAAAGAGGGTGCAGGGGGCGGCGAGCAGTACTTC. Protein sequence: CASKEGAGGGEQYF. The full variable domain, rest sourced from reference TRBV2 and TRBJ2-7, is EPEVTQTPSHQVTQMGQEVILRCVPISNHLYFYWYRQILGQKVEFLVSFYNNEISEKSEIFDDQFSVERPDGSNFTLKIRSTKLEDSAMYFCASKEGAGGGEQYFGPGTRLTVT.

V and J are TRBV5-1 and TRBJ2-7, with 9 bases identical to TRBD1. There are 14 residues in the CDR3. J was trimmed by 3 bases and V by 4 bases; bases with no gene match: 5. Per the germline V gene, CDR1 is SGHRS and CDR2 is YFSETQ. The CDR3: CASSTGQGNYEQYF. DNA of the CDR3: TGCGCCAGCAGCACGGGACAGGGAAACTACGAGCAGTACTTC. The whole variable domain, remainder taken from reference TRBV5-1 and TRBJ2-7, is KAGVTQTPRYLIKTRGQQVTLSCSPISGHRSVSWYQQTPGQGLQFLFEYFSETQRNKGNFPGRFSGRQFSNSRSEMNVSTLELGDSALYLCASSTGQGNYEQYFGPGTRLTVT.

This clone was seen only a few times. This chain connects TRBV9 to TRBJ2-1; the match to TRBD1 covers 9 bases. The CDR3 length is 14 residues. The V gene end was trimmed by 2 bases and the J gene end by 5 bases; junction bases not matched to a gene: 2. Germline CDR1 and CDR2: SGDLS and YYNGEE. For the CDR3, the DNA is TGTGCCAGCAGCGTCGACAGGGGGGACAATGAGCAGTTCTTC. Protein sequence: CASSVDRGDNEQFF.

V is TRBV5-1 and J is TRBJ2-5; 8 bases map to TRBD1. V dropped 4 bases and J dropped 2; count of bases not matched to a gene: 7. The CDR3 is 15 residues long. Germline CDR1 and CDR2: SGHRS and YFSETQ. CDR3 nucleotides: TGCGCCAGCAGCATAGGGACAGGAGGGCAAGAGACCCAGTACTTC. Protein: CASSIGTGGQETQYF.